The 15 T cell receptor beta chains presented below share a single source sample, sequenced in a study of spatial heterogeneity in lung cancer. Specified time point: sample taken at primary tumor resection. Frozen PBMC, nontumor lung or tumor provided whole RNA, which was sequenced unsorted. A single record per CDR3 protein comes from TCRdb applying MiXCR to the 5' RACE reads. The sample lists under 100,000 distinct CDR3 sequences; around 9% were seen once. The specimen comprised PBMCs, sampled at surgery. These receptors were taken from a male donor with early-stage non-small cell lung cancer.

About this clonotype: A read error may produce the germline difference seen at one junction end. The chain is built from TRBV19 and TRBJ2-1, with TRBD2 matching over 10 bases. The CDR3 runs 18 residues. Germline loops: CDR1 LNHDA, CDR2 SQIVND (reference sequence). This chain's CDR3 is CTSSIDPASGSPGDEQFF. In nucleotides, the CDR3 is TGTACCAGTAGTATAGATCCGGCTAGCGGGAGTCCGGGCGATGAGCAGTTCTTC.

CDR3 protein: CASSPGQGVAEQYF. CDR3 nucleotides: TGTGCCAGCAGTCCGGGACAGGGGGTGGCCGAGCAGTACTTC. This chain uses TRBV2 with TRBJ2-7, with 11 bases lining up with TRBD1. V lost 5 bases and J lost 6; bases outside the gene matches: 6. The CDR3 runs 14 residues. Germline loops: CDR1 SNHLY, CDR2 FYNNEI.

The chain has TRBV7-3 and TRBJ2-7, with TRBD2 matching 14 bases. Germline assignment: CDR1 SGHTA and CDR2 FQGTGA. J lost 6 bases, V lost 2 bases, and 3 bases had no gene match. The CDR3 covers 15 residues. This chain's CDR3 is CASSLVGTSGSEQYF. The CDR3 DNA sequence: TGTGCCAGCAGCTTAGTGGGGACTAGCGGGAGCGAGCAGTACTTC.

The V and J genes are TRBV6-5 and TRBJ2-5, with TRBD1 matching over 8 bases. CDR1 MNHEY and CDR2 SVGAGI come from the germline V gene. CDR3 size: 17 residues. After removal of 0 bases from V and 4 bases from J, the junction contained 10 bases not matched to a gene. CDR3 bases: TGTGCCAGCAGTTACTCCGGGACAGGCCACTATCGAGAGACCCAGTACTTC. It encodes CASSYSGTGHYRETQYF.

This clonotype occurred a few times. The V call is TRBV5-1, the J call TRBJ2-7; no clear D gene. V lost 0 bases to trimming and J lost 1 base, with 8 bases between them. This CDR3 contains 14 residues. Germline CDR1 is SGHRS and CDR2 is YFSETQ. For the CDR3, the DNA is TGCGCCAGCAGCTTGGGTTTTCAATCCTACGAGCAGTACTTC. Its translation: CASSLGFQSYEQYF.

This clonotype has at least ten counts. The rearrangement joins TRBV4-2 to TRBJ2-7, with 9 nucleotides matching TRBD1. Germline CDR1 is LGHNA and CDR2 is YNFKEQ. This CDR3 contains 15 residues. Trimming removed 1 base from V and 2 bases from J; junction bases left unmatched: 3. CDR3 sequence: CASSQVGTGPYEQYF. Written as DNA, the CDR3 is TGTGCCAGCAGCCAAGTGGGGACAGGGCCCTACGAGCAGTACTTC.

This clonotype has more than one count but fewer than ten. The rearrangement uses TRBV5-1 and TRBJ1-1; 7 bases are shared with TRBD1. The CDR3 has 14 amino acids. V was clipped by 3 bases and J by 1 base; unmatched bases: 3. Germline values: CDR1 SGHRS, CDR2 YFSETQ. The CDR3 sequence is CASSSQGGNTEAFF. As DNA, the CDR3 is TGCGCCAGCAGCTCCCAGGGGGGGAACACTGAAGCTTTCTTT.

This clonotype was detected a few times. V gene TRBV9 combines with J gene TRBJ2-2; TRBD2 matches 12 bases. Trimming removed 4 bases from V and 7 bases from J; junction bases left unmatched: 8. CDR3 length equals 16 residues. Germline assignment: CDR1 SGDLS and CDR2 YYNGEE. The DNA for the CDR3 is TGTGCCAGCAGCTTTCTAGCGGGAGGGCCGATCGGGGAGCTGTTTTTT. Encoded protein: CASSFLAGGPIGELFF. The full variable domain, completed using reference TRBV9 and TRBJ2-2, is DSGVTQTPKHLITATGQRVTLRCSPRSGDLSVYWYQQSLDQGLQFLIQYYNGEERAKGNILERFSAQQFPDLHSELNLSSLELGDSALYFCASSFLAGGPIGELFFGEGSRLTVL.

V gene TRBV5-1 combines with J gene TRBJ2-5, with a tentative D call TRBD2 (5 bases). Trimming removed 4 bases from V and 5 bases from J, with 15 bases in between. This CDR3 comprises 14 residues. CDR1 and CDR2 (germline): SGHRS, YFSETQ. CDR3 region: CASSPTTPHETQYF. The CDR3 bases are TGCGCCAGCAGCCCGACTACTCCCCACGAGACCCAGTACTTC.

CDR3 amino acids: CSANSDGTDTQYF. The CDR3, as DNA: TGCAGCGCCAACTCGGACGGCACAGATACGCAGTATTTT. The genes are TRBV29-1 and TRBJ2-3; no clear D gene. Germline V gene lookup returns CDR1 SQVTM and CDR2 ANQGSEA. The CDR3 consists of 13 residues. Trimming pared 7 bases from V and 1 base from J, leaving 12 bases between.

Comment on this clonotype: A junction end diverges from the germline sequence, so it may reflect a read error. The chain recombines TRBV5-4 with TRBJ2-3, with D unclear. Per the germline V gene, CDR1 is SGHNT and CDR2 is YYREEE (reference sequence). The length of the CDR3 is 12 residues. CDR3 in amino acids: CANSLQADTQYF. The CDR3 DNA reads as TGTGCCAACAGCTTGCAAGCAGATACGCAGTATTTT. Full variable domain (missing parts from reference TRBV5-4 and TRBJ2-3): ETGVTQSPTHLIKTRGQQVTLRCSSQSGHNTVSWYQQALGQGPQFIFQYYREEENGRGNFPPRFSGLQFPNYSSELNVNALELDDSALYLCANSLQADTQYFGPGTRLTVL.

This clonotype was observed a handful of times. The CDR3 DNA reads TGCGCCAGCAGCCACCCGGGACAGGGAAACGAGCAGTACTTC. Amino acid sequence: CASSHPGQGNEQYF. The chain has TRBV4-1 and TRBJ2-7; 9 bases line up with TRBD1. Germline V gene sequence: CDR1 MGHRA, CDR2 YSYEKL. The ends lost 3 bases at V and 5 bases at J; junction bases unmatched: 5. This CDR3 contains 14 residues.

The rearrangement joins TRBV20-1 to TRBJ2-5, with 12 bases lining up with TRBD2. V was pared by 6 bases and J by 5 bases, with 4 bases of the junction left unmatched. From germline, CDR1 is DFQATT and CDR2 SNEGSKA (reference sequence). The CDR3 runs to 13 residues. The CDR3 nucleotides are TGCAGTGCAAGGACTAGCGGGACCGAGACCCAGTACTTC. Translating gives CSARTSGTETQYF.

This clonotype was observed a few times. This chain uses TRBV28 with TRBJ2-7; no firm D call. V lost 8 bases, J lost 0 bases, and 14 bases lay in between. Germline V gene lookup returns CDR1 MDHEN and CDR2 SYDVKM. This CDR3 has 14 amino acids. This chain's CDR3 is CASVPTQYSYEQYF. DNA of the CDR3: TGTGCCAGCGTACCGACACAATACTCCTACGAGCAGTACTTC.

This clonotype came up many times. The chain couples TRBV6-5 to TRBJ2-4; D not resolved. Germline V CDR1 and CDR2: MNHEY, SVGAGI. The CDR3 sequence is 15 residues long. V was cut by 6 bases and J by 0 bases, with 12 bases left in between. CDR3: CASSPKRIAKNIQYF. In DNA, the CDR3 is TGTGCCAGCAGCCCTAAAAGGATAGCCAAAAACATTCAGTACTTC.